This record concerns one T cell receptor beta chain sequence. This entry comes from a study of T cells in Graves' hyperthyroidism and ophthalmopathy. Diagnoses rested on clinical symptoms, serum thyroxine and TRAb, thyroid ultrasound and orbital computed tomography. The V end lost 5 bases, the J end lost 0 bases, and 12 bases lay between the germline ends. From germline, CDR1 is KGHDR and CDR2 SFDVKD. The CDR3 runs to 16 residues. TCR beta CDR3 region amplification was performed from RNA transcripts. When the TCR CDR3 underwent first-round RT-PCR, the HTBI primer set was used. TCRdb analysed the multiplex PCR reads with MiXCR anew, one entry per CDR3 protein. This sample yields 600,000 or so distinct CDR3 sequences, of which 16% are seen a single time; 3.5% to 4% belongs to the top ten.

The sample was blood. The receptor was derived from a woman in her 30s with Graves' hyperthyroidism. This chain connects TRBV24-1 to TRBJ2-2; D gene unclear. The CDR3 region has the DNA TGTGCCACCAGTGCCCTCAACTATTCGAACACCGGGGAGCTGTTTTTT. Its translation is CATSALNYSNTGELFF.